This T cell receptor beta chain is from a study of shared clonotypes between healthy human individuals. CDR1 SNHLY and CDR2 FYNNEI come from the germline V gene. The CDR3 runs 14 residues. The V end lost 4 bases, the J end lost 4 bases, and 12 bases lay between the germline ends. This table comes from immunoSEQ multiplex PCR, and its TCRdb copy is limited to in-frame clones, with some not included. The repertoire holds about a million clones, with around four fifths as singletons. This clone appeared a single time. The chain couples TRBV2 to TRBJ2-3; maybe TRBD2 (6 bases). The sequence was obtained from a man aged 18 to 29 in good health. The sample consisted of memory CD4+ T cells sorted from blood. Subset: CD45RA-negative fraction. This CDR3 reads CASSGTSRSDTQYF. Here the CDR3 DNA reads TGTGCCAGCAGTGGTACTAGCAGGTCAGATACGCAGTATTTT.